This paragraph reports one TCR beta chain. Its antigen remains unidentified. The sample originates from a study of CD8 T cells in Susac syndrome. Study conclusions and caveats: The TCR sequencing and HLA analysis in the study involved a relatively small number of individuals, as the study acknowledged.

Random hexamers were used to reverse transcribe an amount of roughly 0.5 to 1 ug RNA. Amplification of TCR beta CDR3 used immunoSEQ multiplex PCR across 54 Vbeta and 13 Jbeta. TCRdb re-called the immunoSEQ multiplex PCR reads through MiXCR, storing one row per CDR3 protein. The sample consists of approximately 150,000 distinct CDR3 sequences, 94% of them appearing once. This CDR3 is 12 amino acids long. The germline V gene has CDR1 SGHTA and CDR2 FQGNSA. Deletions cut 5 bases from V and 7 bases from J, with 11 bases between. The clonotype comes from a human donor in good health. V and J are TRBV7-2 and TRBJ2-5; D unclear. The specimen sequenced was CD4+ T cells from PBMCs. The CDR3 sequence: CASSPIGGTQYF. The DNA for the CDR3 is TGTGCCAGCAGCCCAATTGGTGGGACCCAGTACTTC.